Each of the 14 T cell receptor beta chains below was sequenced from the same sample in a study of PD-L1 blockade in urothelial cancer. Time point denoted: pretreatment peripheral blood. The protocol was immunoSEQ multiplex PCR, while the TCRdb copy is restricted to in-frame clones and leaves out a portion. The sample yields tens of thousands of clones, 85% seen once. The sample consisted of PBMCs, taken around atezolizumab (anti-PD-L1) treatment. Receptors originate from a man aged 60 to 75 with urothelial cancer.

The CDR3 DNA reads TGCGCCAGCAGGCCCGGGACAGTAAAAGAGACCCAGTACTTC. This codes for CASRPGTVKETQYF. J is TRBJ2-5 and V is TRBV5-1, with TRBD1 identical over 7 bases. The CDR3 runs 14 residues. Germline values: CDR1 SGHRS, CDR2 YFSETQ. The trim removed 5 bases at V and 3 bases at J, leaving 7 bases unmatched. Complete variable domain (other parts from reference TRBV5-1 and TRBJ2-5): KAGVTQTPRYLIKTRGQQVTLSCSPISGHRSVSWYQQTPGQGLQFLFEYFSETQRNKGNFPGRFSGRQFSNSRSEMNVSTLELGDSALYLCASRPGTVKETQYFGPGTRLLVL.

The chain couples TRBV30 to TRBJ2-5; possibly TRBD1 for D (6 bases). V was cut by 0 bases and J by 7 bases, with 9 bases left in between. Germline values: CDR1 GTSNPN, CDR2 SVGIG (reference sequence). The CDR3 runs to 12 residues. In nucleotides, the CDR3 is TGTGCCTGGAGTGTCCGAGGGGGGACCCAGTACTTC. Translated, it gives CAWSVRGGTQYF. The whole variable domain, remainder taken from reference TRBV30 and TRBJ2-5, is SQTIHQWPATLVQPVGSPLSLECTVEGTSNPNLYWYRQAAGRGLQLLFYSVGIGQISSEVPQNLSASRPQDRQFILSSKKLLLSDSGFYLCAWSVRGGTQYFGPGTRLLVL.

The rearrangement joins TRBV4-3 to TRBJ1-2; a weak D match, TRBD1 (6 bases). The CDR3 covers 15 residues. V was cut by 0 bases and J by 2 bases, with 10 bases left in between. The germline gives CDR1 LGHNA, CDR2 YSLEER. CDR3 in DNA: TGCGCCAGCAGCCAAGATCCCGGACAGAACTATGGCTACACCTTC. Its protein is CASSQDPGQNYGYTF.

CDR3 sequence (DNA): TGTGCCAGCAGAAGACAGATTTTGGACTATGGCTACACCTTC. Residues: CASRRQILDYGYTF. The chain carries TRBV28 and TRBJ1-2, with D possibly TRBD1 on 5 matching bases. V was clipped by 6 bases and J by 3 bases, with 14 bases between them. In germline, CDR1 is MDHEN, CDR2 SYDVKM. CDR3 length equals 14 residues.

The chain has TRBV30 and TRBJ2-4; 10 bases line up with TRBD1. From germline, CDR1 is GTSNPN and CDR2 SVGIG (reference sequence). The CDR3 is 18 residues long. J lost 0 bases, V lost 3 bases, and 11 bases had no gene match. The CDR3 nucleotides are TGTGCCTGGAGGCCGGGACAGGGGACAATACTAGCCAAAAACATTCAGTACTTC. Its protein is CAWRPGQGTILAKNIQYF.

The CDR3 loop is CASSIDILGGSMQYF. Here the CDR3 DNA reads TGTGCCAGTAGTATAGACATATTAGGAGGGTCGATGCAGTATTTT. The chain is built from TRBV19 and TRBJ2-3, with D perhaps matching TRBD2 (6 bases). Trimming shortened V by 0 bases and J by 11 bases, and 18 bases separated the two germline ends. CDR3 length: 15 amino acids. Germline loops: CDR1 LNHDA, CDR2 SQIVND (reference sequence).

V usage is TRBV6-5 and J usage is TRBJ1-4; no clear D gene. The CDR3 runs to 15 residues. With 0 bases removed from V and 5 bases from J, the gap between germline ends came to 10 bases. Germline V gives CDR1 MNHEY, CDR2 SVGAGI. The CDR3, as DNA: TGTGCCAGCAGTTACTCTTACGGGAGGAATGAAAAACTGTTTTTT. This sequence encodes CASSYSYGRNEKLFF.

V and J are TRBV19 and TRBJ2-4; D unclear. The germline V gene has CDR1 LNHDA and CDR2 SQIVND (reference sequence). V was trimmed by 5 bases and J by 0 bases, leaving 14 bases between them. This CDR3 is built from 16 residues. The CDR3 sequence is CASSSRNLLAKNIQYF. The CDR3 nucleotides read TGTGCCAGTAGTTCCCGAAACTTGTTAGCCAAAAACATTCAGTACTTC.

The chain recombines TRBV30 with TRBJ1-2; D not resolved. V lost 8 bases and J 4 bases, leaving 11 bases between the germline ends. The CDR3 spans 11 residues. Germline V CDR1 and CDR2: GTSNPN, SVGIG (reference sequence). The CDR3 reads CATGGPYGYTF. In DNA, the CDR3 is TGTGCCACGGGAGGACCCTATGGCTACACCTTC.

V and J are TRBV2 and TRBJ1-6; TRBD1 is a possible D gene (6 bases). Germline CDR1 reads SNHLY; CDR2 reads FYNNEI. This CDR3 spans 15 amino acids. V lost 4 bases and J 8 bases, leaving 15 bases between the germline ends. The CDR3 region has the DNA TGTGCCAGCAGTGTCATACAGGGTGTGGATTCACCCCTCCACTTT. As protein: CASSVIQGVDSPLHF.

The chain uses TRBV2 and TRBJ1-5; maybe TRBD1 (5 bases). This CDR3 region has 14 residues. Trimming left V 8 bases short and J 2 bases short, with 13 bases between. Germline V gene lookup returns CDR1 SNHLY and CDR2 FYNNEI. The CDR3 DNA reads TGTGCCAGCGCCCTTGGGGGGGGCAATCAGCCCCAGCATTTT. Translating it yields CASALGGGNQPQHF.

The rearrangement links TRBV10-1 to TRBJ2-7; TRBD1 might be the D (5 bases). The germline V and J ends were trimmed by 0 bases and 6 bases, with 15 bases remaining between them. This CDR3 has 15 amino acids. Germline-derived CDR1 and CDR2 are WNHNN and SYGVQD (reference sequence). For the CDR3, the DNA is TGCGCCAGCAGTGAGTCCGCGACAGCCAGATCCGAGCAGTACTTC. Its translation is CASSESATARSEQYF.

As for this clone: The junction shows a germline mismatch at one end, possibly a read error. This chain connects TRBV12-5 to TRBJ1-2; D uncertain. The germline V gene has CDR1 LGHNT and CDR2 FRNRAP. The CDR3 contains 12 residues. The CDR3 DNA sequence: TGTGCTAGTGACGGAGACCTCTATGGCTACATCTTC. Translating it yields CASDGDLYGYIF.

The CDR3 sequence: CASSSGVGEQYF. In DNA, the CDR3 is TGTGCCAGCAGCTCAGGGGTCGGCGAGCAGTACTTC. The rearrangement joins TRBV11-3 to TRBJ2-7; D may be TRBD1 (6 bases). Germline loops: CDR1 SGHNT, CDR2 YENEEA. V lost 4 bases, J lost 6 bases, and 10 bases lay in between. The CDR3 contains 12 residues.